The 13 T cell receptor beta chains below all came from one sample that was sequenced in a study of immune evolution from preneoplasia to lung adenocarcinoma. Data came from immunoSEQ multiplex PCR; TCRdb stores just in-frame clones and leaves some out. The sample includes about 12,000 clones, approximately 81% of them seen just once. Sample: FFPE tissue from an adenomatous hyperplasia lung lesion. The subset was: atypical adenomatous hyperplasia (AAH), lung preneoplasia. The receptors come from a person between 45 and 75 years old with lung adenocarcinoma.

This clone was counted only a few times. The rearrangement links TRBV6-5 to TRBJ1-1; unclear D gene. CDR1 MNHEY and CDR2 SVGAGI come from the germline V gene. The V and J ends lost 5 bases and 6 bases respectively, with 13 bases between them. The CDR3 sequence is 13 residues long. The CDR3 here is CASSPPNSAEAFF. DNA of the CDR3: TGTGCCAGCAGTCCACCTAATAGCGCTGAAGCTTTCTTT.

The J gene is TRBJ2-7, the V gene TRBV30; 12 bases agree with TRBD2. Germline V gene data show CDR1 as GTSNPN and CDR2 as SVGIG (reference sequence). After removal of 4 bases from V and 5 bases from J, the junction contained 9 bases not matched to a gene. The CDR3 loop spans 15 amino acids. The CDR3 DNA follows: TGTGCCTGGAAGACAACTAGCGGGAGGTTTCACGAGCAGTACTTC. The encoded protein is CAWKTTSGRFHEQYF.

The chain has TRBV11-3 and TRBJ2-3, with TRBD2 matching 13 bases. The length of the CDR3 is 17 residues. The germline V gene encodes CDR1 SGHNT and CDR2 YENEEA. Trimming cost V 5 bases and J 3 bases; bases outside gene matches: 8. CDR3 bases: TGTGCCAGCAGCACTCGCACTAGCGGGAGGGTTACAGATACGCAGTATTTT. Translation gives CASSTRTSGRVTDTQYF.

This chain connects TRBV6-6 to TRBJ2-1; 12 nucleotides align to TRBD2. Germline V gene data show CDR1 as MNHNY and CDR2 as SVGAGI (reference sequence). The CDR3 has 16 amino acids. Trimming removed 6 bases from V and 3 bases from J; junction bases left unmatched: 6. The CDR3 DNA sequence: TGTGCCAGCAGCAAAAAGGGACTAGCGGGCTACAATGAGCAGTTCTTC. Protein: CASSKKGLAGYNEQFF.

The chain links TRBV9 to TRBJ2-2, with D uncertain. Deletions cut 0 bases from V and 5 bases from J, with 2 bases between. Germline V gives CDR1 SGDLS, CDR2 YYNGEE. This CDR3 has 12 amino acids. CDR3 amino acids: CASSVVTGELFF. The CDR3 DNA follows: TGTGCCAGCAGCGTAGTAACCGGGGAGCTGTTTTTT. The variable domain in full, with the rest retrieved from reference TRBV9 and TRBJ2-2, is DSGVTQTPKHLITATGQRVTLRCSPRSGDLSVYWYQQSLDQGLQFLIQYYNGEERAKGNILERFSAQQFPDLHSELNLSSLELGDSALYFCASSVVTGELFFGEGSRLTVL.

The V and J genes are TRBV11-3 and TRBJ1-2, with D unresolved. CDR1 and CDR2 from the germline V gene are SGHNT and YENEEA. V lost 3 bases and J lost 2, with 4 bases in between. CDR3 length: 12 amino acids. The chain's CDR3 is CASSFENYGYTF. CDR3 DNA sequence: TGTGCCAGCAGCTTTGAGAACTATGGCTACACCTTC. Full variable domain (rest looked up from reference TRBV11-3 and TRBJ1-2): EAGVVQSPRYKIIEKKQPVAFWCNPISGHNTLYWYLQNLGQGPELLIRYENEEAVDDSQLPKDRFSAERLKGVDSTLKIQPAELGDSAVYLCASSFENYGYTFGSGTRLTVV.

The CDR3 bases are TGTGCCAGCAGTGCGGGACAGGGGATCGGAGAGACCCAGTACTTC. It specifies CASSAGQGIGETQYF. The V and J genes are TRBV2 and TRBJ2-5, with 10 nucleotides matching TRBD1. V shed 4 bases, J shed 4 bases, and the junction held 6 bases outside the gene matches. The CDR3 is 15 residues long. Germline CDR1 reads SNHLY; CDR2 reads FYNNEI.

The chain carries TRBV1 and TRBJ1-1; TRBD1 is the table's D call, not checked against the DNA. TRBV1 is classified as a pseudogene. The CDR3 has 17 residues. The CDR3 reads CTSSPKGTGDLNTEAFF. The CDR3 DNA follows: TGCACCAGCAGCCCAAAGGGGACAGGGGACTTGAACACTGAAGCTTTCTTT.

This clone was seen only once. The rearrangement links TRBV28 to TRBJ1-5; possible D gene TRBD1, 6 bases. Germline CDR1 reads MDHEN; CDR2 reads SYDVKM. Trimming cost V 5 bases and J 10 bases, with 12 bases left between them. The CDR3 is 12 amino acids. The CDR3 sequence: CASSPPRGPQHF. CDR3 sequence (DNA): TGTGCCAGCAGTCCCCCCAGGGGTCCCCAGCATTTT.

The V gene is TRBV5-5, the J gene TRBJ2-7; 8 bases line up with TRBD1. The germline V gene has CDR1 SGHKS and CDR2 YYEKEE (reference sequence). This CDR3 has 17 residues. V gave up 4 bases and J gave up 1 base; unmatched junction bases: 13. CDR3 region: CASSPRTGFVDSYEQYF. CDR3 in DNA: TGTGCCAGCAGCCCCCGGACAGGGTTCGTTGATTCCTACGAGCAGTACTTC.

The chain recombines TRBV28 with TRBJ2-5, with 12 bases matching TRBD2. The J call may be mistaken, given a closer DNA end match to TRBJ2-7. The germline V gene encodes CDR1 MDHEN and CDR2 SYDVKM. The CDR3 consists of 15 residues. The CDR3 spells CASSLPLAGGNEQYF. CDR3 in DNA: TGTGCCAGCAGTTTGCCCCTAGCGGGAGGGAACGAGCAGTACTTC.

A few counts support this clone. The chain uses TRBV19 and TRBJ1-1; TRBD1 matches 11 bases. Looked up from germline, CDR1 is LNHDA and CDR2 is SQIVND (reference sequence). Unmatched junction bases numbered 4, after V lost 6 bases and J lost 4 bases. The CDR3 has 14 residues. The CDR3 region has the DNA TGTGCCAGTAGGAAGGACAGGGGGCCCACTGAAGCTTTCTTT. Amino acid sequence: CASRKDRGPTEAFF.

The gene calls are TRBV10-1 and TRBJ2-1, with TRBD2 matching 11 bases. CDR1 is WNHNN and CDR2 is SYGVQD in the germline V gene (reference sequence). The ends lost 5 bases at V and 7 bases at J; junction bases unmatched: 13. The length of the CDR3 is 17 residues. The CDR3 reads CASSSLAGGPRENEQFF. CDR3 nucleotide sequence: TGCGCCAGCAGTTCGTTAGCGGGAGGGCCGCGAGAAAATGAGCAGTTCTTC.